This TCR beta chain was captured by sequencing in a study of identical twins. TCRdb re-analysed the 5' RACE reads in MiXCR, keeping a single row per CDR3 protein. The table lists hundreds of thousands of distinct CDR3 sequences, 21% of them singletons. Donors uniformly comprised healthy Caucasians. In germline, CDR1 is LNHNV, CDR2 YYDKDF (reference sequence). After removal of 8 bases from V and 7 bases from J, the junction contained 8 bases not matched to a gene. The CDR3 covers 14 residues. Separately, the same data were catalogued under a study of T cells expressing NK-cell markers. This second study notes: HCMV specificity of the expanded NKG2C+ T cell clones was not established.

The receptor was derived from a woman under 30 in good health. The chain carries TRBV15 and TRBJ1-5; 10 bases are shared with TRBD1. Sequencing was done on a sample of PBMCs. CDR3 DNA sequence: TGTGCCACCTCCCGCGGGGACAGGGGACAGCCCCAGCATTTT. It encodes CATSRGDRGQPQHF.